A single sample gave rise to the 20 T cell receptor beta chains below, sequenced in a study of cytomegalovirus exposure and HLA in healthy donors. The PCR employed 60 Vbeta primers together with 13 Jbeta primers. The data were produced by immunoSEQ multiplex PCR, yet TCRdb's version contains in-frame clones alone and is incomplete. Of approximately 160,000 clones in the sample, 75% to 90% were seen once. Sequencing was carried out using PBMCs. The receptors were sampled from a man aged 25-40 years in good health and CMV-seropositive.

This chain connects TRBV6-5 to TRBJ1-6, with 7 positions matching TRBD1. Germline loops: CDR1 MNHEY, CDR2 SVGAGI. Losses at the gene ends were 8 bases for V and 3 bases for J; bases not matched to a gene: 4. This CDR3 has 14 amino acids. CDR3 in DNA: TGTGCCAGCCTGTCAGGGGGCTATAATTCACCCCTCCACTTT. The encoded protein is CASLSGGYNSPLHF.

V and J are TRBV6-1 and TRBJ1-2, with a tentative D call TRBD1 (6 bases). The CDR3 loop spans 18 amino acids. Trimming left V 4 bases short and J 4 bases short, with 25 bases between. Per the germline V gene, CDR1 is MNHNS and CDR2 is SASEGT. The CDR3 loop is CASSAPPSQGRPTYGYTF. The CDR3 DNA follows: TGTGCCAGCAGTGCTCCCCCGAGTCAGGGGCGGCCTACCTATGGCTACACCTTC.

The chain employs TRBV5-6 and TRBJ2-5, with 10 bases fitting TRBD2. Looked up from germline, CDR1 is SGHDT and CDR2 is YYEEEE. Trimming removed 1 base from V and 5 bases from J; junction bases left unmatched: 17. CDR3 length: 19 residues. The CDR3 is CASSLLPSGSEVAGETQYF. Here the CDR3 DNA reads TGTGCCAGCAGCTTGTTGCCTAGCGGGAGCGAAGTAGCAGGGGAGACCCAGTACTTC. Supplemented by reference TRBV5-6 and TRBJ2-5, the full variable domain reads DAGVTQSPTHLIKTRGQQVTLRCSPKSGHDTVSWYQQALGQGPQFIFQYYEEEERQRGNFPDRFSGHQFPNYSSELNVNALLLGDSALYLCASSLLPSGSEVAGETQYFGPGTRLLVL.

The rearrangement joins TRBV5-6 to TRBJ1-2; 12 bases agree with TRBD1. Germline V gives CDR1 SGHDT, CDR2 YYEEEE. Unmatched junction bases numbered 4, after V lost 2 bases and J lost 5 bases. The CDR3 has 15 residues. This chain's CDR3 is CASSFGTGGAYGYTF. The CDR3 DNA reads as TGTGCCAGCAGCTTCGGGACAGGGGGCGCGTATGGCTACACCTTC. The full variable domain, in which reference TRBV5-6 and TRBJ1-2 provide the parts outside the CDR3, is DAGVTQSPTHLIKTRGQQVTLRCSPKSGHDTVSWYQQALGQGPQFIFQYYEEEERQRGNFPDRFSGHQFPNYSSELNVNALLLGDSALYLCASSFGTGGAYGYTFGSGTRLTVV.

This sequence joins TRBV4-3 and TRBJ2-3, with TRBD2 identical over 9 bases. Germline V CDR1 and CDR2: LGHNA, YSLEER. The junction had 2 bases not matched to a gene; V was cut back by 0 bases and J by 1 base. The CDR3 length is 16 residues. In nucleotides, the CDR3 is TGCGCCAGCAGCCAAGATGCTAGCGGGGGCACAGATACGCAGTATTTT. It specifies CASSQDASGGTDTQYF.

The chain joins TRBV2 to TRBJ2-7, with TRBD2 identical over 9 bases. The CDR3 contains 15 residues. Losses at the gene ends were 2 bases for V and 5 bases for J; bases not matched to a gene: 7. Germline V gene sequence: CDR1 SNHLY, CDR2 FYNNEI. This CDR3 reads CASSERASGNDEQYF. For the CDR3, the DNA is TGTGCCAGCAGTGAAAGGGCTAGCGGGAACGACGAGCAGTACTTC.

V is TRBV6-1 and J is TRBJ1-4, with 11 bases lining up with TRBD1. The CDR3 sequence is 15 residues long. After removal of 6 bases from V and 7 bases from J, the junction contained 7 bases not matched to a gene. Germline lookup yields CDR1 MNHNS and CDR2 SASEGT. The CDR3 loop reads CASSERTGGVEKLFF. In nucleotides, the CDR3 is TGTGCCAGCAGCGAGCGGACAGGGGGCGTTGAAAAACTGTTTTTT.

The gene calls are TRBV27 and TRBJ2-1; 7 positions agree with TRBD2. V dropped 2 bases and J dropped 0; count of bases not matched to a gene: 7. The CDR3 has 17 amino acids. CDR1 is MNHEY and CDR2 is SMNVEV in the germline V gene (reference sequence). The CDR3 loop is CASSLVARGSSYNEQFF. For the CDR3, the DNA is TGTGCCAGCAGTTTAGTGGCGCGCGGGAGCTCCTACAATGAGCAGTTCTTC.

The table lists this clone with a count of one. V and J are TRBV9 and TRBJ2-5; D is perhaps TRBD2 (9 bases). The CDR3 has 19 residues. Looked up from germline, CDR1 is SGDLS and CDR2 is YYNGEE. Trimming removed 3 bases from V and 4 bases from J, with 28 bases in between. As DNA, the CDR3 is TGTGCCAGCAGCGAGAGTAGCGGGGGTCCTATCACAGGGGGAGAGACCCAGTACTTC. Its translation is CASSESSGGPITGGETQYF.

J is TRBJ2-7 and V is TRBV5-1, with a possible D match to TRBD2 (5 bases). V lost 0 bases, J lost 2 bases, and 12 bases lay in between. Germline CDR1 SGHRS, CDR2 YFSETQ. The CDR3 contains 15 residues. The CDR3 sequence: CASSLDRGSTYEQYF. DNA for the CDR3: TGCGCCAGCAGCTTGGATAGAGGGAGCACCTACGAGCAGTACTTC.

The genes are TRBV20-1 and TRBJ2-5, with D perhaps matching TRBD1 (5 bases). The DNA end is more similar to TRBJ2-7, so the J call may be wrong. In germline, CDR1 is DFQATT, CDR2 SNEGSKA (reference sequence). This CDR3 is 11 amino acids long. Here the CDR3 reads CSANRNYEQYF. The CDR3 DNA follows: TGCAGTGCTAACAGGAACTACGAGCAGTACTTC.

This clone was seen just once. The CDR3 loop reads CASRQQGVWNTEAFF. The DNA for the CDR3 is TGTGCCAGCAGGCAGCAGGGGGTATGGAACACTGAAGCTTTCTTT. This chain uses TRBV28 with TRBJ1-1; TRBD1 agrees at 7 bases. The CDR3 is made up of 15 amino acids. Germline loops: CDR1 MDHEN, CDR2 SYDVKM. V lost 6 bases, J lost 1 base, and 8 bases stayed unmatched.

J is TRBJ1-2 and V is TRBV2; tentatively, D is TRBD1 (6 bases). V was cut by 4 bases and J by 4 bases, with 13 bases left in between. Germline V CDR1 and CDR2: SNHLY, FYNNEI. The CDR3 extends over 14 amino acids. CDR3 bases: TGTGCCAGCAGTGTGTCAGGGGTGGCCTATGGCTACACCTTC. As protein: CASSVSGVAYGYTF.

CDR3: CASSLGGGRGHEQFF. The CDR3 DNA sequence: TGTGCCAGCAGCTTAGGCGGGGGGAGGGGGCATGAGCAGTTCTTC. The V gene is TRBV7-2, the J gene TRBJ2-1; weak D call: TRBD2 (8 bases). Trimming left V 1 base short and J 8 bases short, with 15 bases between. The CDR3 covers 15 residues. Germline loops: CDR1 SGHTA, CDR2 FQGNSA.

This rearrangement joins TRBV7-8 to TRBJ1-1; D is unclear. The V end was cut by 5 bases, the J end by 1 base, with 8 bases between. Per germline, CDR1 SGHVS and CDR2 FQNEAQ. The CDR3 runs to 13 residues. CDR3 amino acids: CASSLGRNTEAFF. DNA for the CDR3: TGTGCCAGCAGCCTGGGCAGGAACACTGAAGCTTTCTTT.

This clone was seen only once. This chain links TRBV11-2 with TRBJ2-5; D is uncertain. With 6 bases removed from V and 2 bases from J, the gap between germline ends came to 19 bases. Germline loops: CDR1 SGHAT, CDR2 FQNNGV. This CDR3 is built from 16 residues. In DNA form, the CDR3 reads TGTGCCAGCAGGTCGCGGAACAATAGTTTTCAAGAGACCCAGTACTTC. Translation gives CASRSRNNSFQETQYF. Together with reference TRBV11-2 and TRBJ2-5, the CDR3 gives the full variable domain: EAGVAQSPRYKIIEKRQSVAFWCNPISGHATLYWYQQILGQGPKLLIQFQNNGVVDDSQLPKDRFSAERLKGVDSTLKIQPAKLEDSAVYLCASRSRNNSFQETQYFGPGTRLLVL.

The rearrangement links TRBV11-3 to TRBJ2-1, with D possibly being TRBD2 (6 bases). This CDR3 is built from 16 residues. Germline CDR1 SGHNT, CDR2 YENEEA. With 5 bases removed from V and 6 bases from J, the gap between germline ends came to 20 bases. Here the CDR3 DNA reads TGTGCCAGCAGCCCGGGCGGGGCAGGGAAGGTCAATGAGCAGTTCTTC. It specifies CASSPGGAGKVNEQFF.

Worth noting for this clone: The same CDR3 also results from other DNA sequences found in this sample. The J gene is TRBJ1-6, the V gene TRBV6-1; D unresolved. The CDR3 is 17 residues long. CDR1 MNHNS and CDR2 SASEGT come from the germline V gene. V was pared by 4 bases and J by 0 bases, with 13 bases between. In DNA form, the CDR3 reads TGTGCCAGCAGTGGCTCGGGTGGCATCTCCTATAATTCACCCCTCCACTTT. Its translation is CASSGSGGISYNSPLHF.

V is TRBV7-6 and J is TRBJ1-5, with 7 positions matching TRBD1. Germline lookup yields CDR1 SGHVS and CDR2 FNYEAQ. The CDR3 sequence is 13 residues long. With V trimmed by 5 bases and J by 5 bases, 3 bases remained unmatched. The DNA for the CDR3 is TGTGCCAGCAGCCTCGACAGGGATCAGCCCCAGCATTTT. This sequence encodes CASSLDRDQPQHF.

The genes are TRBV29-1 and TRBJ1-4; 8 bases agree with TRBD1. Germline V gives CDR1 SQVTM, CDR2 ANQGSEA. There are 11 residues in the CDR3. The J segment lost 14 bases and the V segment lost 4 bases, leaving 6 bases of the junction unmatched. In DNA form, the CDR3 reads TGCAGCGTTGGAGGGGCAGGGGGCCTGTTTTTT. This encodes CSVGGAGGLFF.